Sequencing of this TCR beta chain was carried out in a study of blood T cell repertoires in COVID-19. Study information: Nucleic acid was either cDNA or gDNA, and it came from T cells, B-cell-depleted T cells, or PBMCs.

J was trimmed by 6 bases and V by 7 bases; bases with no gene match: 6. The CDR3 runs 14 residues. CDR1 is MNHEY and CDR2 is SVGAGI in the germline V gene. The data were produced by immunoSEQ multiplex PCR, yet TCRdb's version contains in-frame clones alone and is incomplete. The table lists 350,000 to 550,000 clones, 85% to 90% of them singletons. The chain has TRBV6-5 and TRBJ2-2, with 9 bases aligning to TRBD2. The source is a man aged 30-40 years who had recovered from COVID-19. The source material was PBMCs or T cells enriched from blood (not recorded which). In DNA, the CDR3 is TGTGCCAGCACCCATAGCGGGAGAGCCGGGGAGCTGTTTTTT. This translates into CASTHSGRAGELFF.